This T cell receptor beta chain was retrieved from a study of cytomegalovirus exposure and HLA in healthy donors. Whole-study findings and limits: HLA alleles were associated with roughly 17,000 TCR beta sequences in a later analysis at 0.05 false discovery rate. A link between a missense DCLRE1C variant and TCR beta V- and J-gene trimming emerged from a later analysis. About 87% or about 30% of the time was how often most TCR beta V segments were productive, according to an earlier analysis.

PCR involved 60 Vbeta and 13 Jbeta primers. Using immunoSEQ multiplex PCR, the repertoire was profiled, and TCRdb retains in-frame clones only, with some absent. The sample has approximately 200,000 clones, about 84% seen once. CDR1 is GTSNPN, CDR2 SVGIG, per germline (reference sequence). The CDR3 consists of 15 residues. V gave up 1 base and J gave up 4 bases, with 16 bases separating them. As for this clone: No antigen is known for it.

The chain combines TRBV30 with TRBJ1-2; D is possibly TRBD1 (6 bases). The source material was PBMCs. The clonotype comes from a human donor in good health. Written as DNA, the CDR3 is TGTGCCTGGAGTGAGACAGGTCCTCTTCTCTATGGCTACACCTTC. The encoded protein is CAWSETGPLLYGYTF.